The entry below gives a single T cell receptor (beta chain) sequence along with its context. The data derive from a study of T cells of healthy individuals. Germline V gene lookup returns CDR1 LNHDA and CDR2 SQIVND (reference sequence). The junction had 0 bases not matched to a gene; V was cut back by 4 bases and J by 6 bases. This CDR3 has 12 amino acids. Via MiXCR, TCRdb re-called the 5' RACE reads, giving one row per CDR3 protein. Of around 63,000 distinct CDR3 sequences in the sample, 15% to 20% were seen once. The chain carries TRBV19 and TRBJ1-1, with 9 positions matching TRBD1. The source of this sequence is a human donor in good health. The CDR3 protein is CASSRQGAEAFF. The CDR3 DNA is TGTGCCAGTAGTAGACAGGGGGCTGAAGCTTTCTTT.